These 2 T cell receptor beta chains were all obtained from the same sample, sequenced in a study of T cell changes during pregnancy in multiple sclerosis. Sequenced by immunoSEQ multiplex PCR; TCRdb stores in-frame clones only, minus some. The sample has roughly 65,000 clones; around nine tenths are singletons. The sample here was peripheral blood, taken in the third trimester of pregnancy. The source is a female donor in good health, enrolled as a control in a pregnancy study.

This chain joins TRBV4-1 and TRBJ2-7, with a weak D call TRBD1 (6 bases). CDR3 length: 15 amino acids. V lost 1 base, J lost 3 bases, and 13 bases lay in between. The germline V gene has CDR1 MGHRA and CDR2 YSYEKL. The DNA of the CDR3 is TGCGCCAGCAGCCAAGGGACAGTATTAGGCTACGAGCAGTACTTC. Its translation is CASSQGTVLGYEQYF.

CDR3 loop: CASSFAPDRQGRETQYF. The CDR3 coding sequence is TGTGCCAGCAGCTTCGCCCCGGATCGACAGGGCCGGGAGACCCAGTACTTC. The J gene is TRBJ2-5, the V gene TRBV7-8; 7 positions match TRBD1. Losses at the gene ends were 3 bases for V and 5 bases for J; bases not matched to a gene: 15. The CDR3 has 17 residues. From germline, CDR1 is SGHVS and CDR2 FQNEAQ.